This T cell receptor beta chain was obtained from a study of breast tumors, draining lymph nodes, adjacent tissues. This clonotype was seen repeatedly, ten times or more. No antigen is known for it. The lymph nodes were axillary draining lymph nodes from breast cancer patients. Study results and caveats: Tumor T cell lymph node origin was a supported hypothesis, not proven.

TCRdb independently ran MiXCR on the multiplex PCR reads; one entry per CDR3 protein. The sample records under 85,000 distinct CDR3 sequences, about 21% being singletons. The CDR3 is made up of 13 amino acids. Germline CDR1 reads LGHDT; CDR2 reads YNNKEL (reference sequence). Trimming shortened V by 4 bases and J by 5 bases, and 10 bases separated the two germline ends. The sequencing input was axillary lymph node tissue. The receptor comes from a female donor with breast cancer. Some clones in this sample may be carry-over from other donors' samples. The V gene is TRBV3-1, the J gene TRBJ2-3; D ambiguous. Here the CDR3 DNA reads TGTGCCAGCAGCCCCCTGGATGGAGATACGCAGTATTTT. It codes for CASSPLDGDTQYF.